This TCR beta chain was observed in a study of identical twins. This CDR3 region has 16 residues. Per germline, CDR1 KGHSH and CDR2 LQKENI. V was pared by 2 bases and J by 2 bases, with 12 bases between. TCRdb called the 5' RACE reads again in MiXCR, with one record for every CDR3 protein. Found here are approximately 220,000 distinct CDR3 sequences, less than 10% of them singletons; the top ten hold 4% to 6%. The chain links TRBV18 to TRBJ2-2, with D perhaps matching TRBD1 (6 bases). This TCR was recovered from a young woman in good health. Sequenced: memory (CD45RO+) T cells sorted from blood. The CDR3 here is CASSPRTGRNTGELFF. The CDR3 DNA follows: TGTGCCAGCTCACCAAGAACAGGGAGAAACACCGGGGAGCTGTTTTTT.